A selection of T cell receptor beta chains follows, all from one sample in a study of shared clonotypes between healthy human individuals. This table comes from immunoSEQ multiplex PCR, and its TCRdb copy is limited to in-frame clones, with some not included. The sample carries about 2.1 million clones, approximately 94% recorded once. The sequencing input was naive CD8+ T cells from PBMCs. Source of these receptors: a man younger than 35 in good health. Some clones in this sample may be carry-over from other donors' samples. The CDR3 runs from the conserved cysteine through the conserved F or W. A D gene is named only where the DNA matches it firmly. Clone size is stated in some rows and not others, as once, few, many or a class when expanded.

CDR3 protein	CDR3 DNA	D gene	clone size	V gene	J gene
CAISEDRTYEQYF	TGTGCCATCAGTGAAGACAGGACCTACGAGCAGTACTTC	.	.	TRBV10-3	TRBJ2-7
CASRPEGLANEQFF	TGTGCCAGCAGACCTGAGGGACTAGCGAATGAGCAGTTCTTC	TRBD2	.	TRBV28	TRBJ2-1
CASSQLPPQALAGQPQHF	TGCGCCAGCAGCCAACTACCTCCCCAGGCCCTGGCGGGGCAGCCCCAGCATTTT	.	.	TRBV4-1	TRBJ1-5
CASSVGGNTIYF	TGTGCCAGCAGCGTAGGTGGAAACACCATATATTTT	.	few	TRBV9	TRBJ1-3
CAWSGGYNSPLHF	TGTGCCTGGAGTGGAGGTTATAATTCACCCCTCCACTTT	.	.	TRBV30	TRBJ1-6
CASSLGGTSGWGDTQYF	TGTGCCAGCAGCTTGGGCGGGACTAGCGGGTGGGGAGATACGCAGTATTTT	TRBD2	.	TRBV13	TRBJ2-3
CASGDLSNQPQHF	TGTGCCAGCGGGGACCTTAGCAATCAGCCCCAGCATTTT	.	.	TRBV7-9	TRBJ1-5
CASRLAGHNEQFF	TGTGCCAGTAGGCTAGCGGGGCACAATGAGCAGTTCTTC	TRBD2	.	TRBV19	TRBJ2-1
CASSVVTNQPQHF	TGTGCCAGCAGCGTAGTAACAAATCAGCCCCAGCATTTT	.	.	TRBV9	TRBJ1-5
CASSPRILALTYEQYF	TGTGCCAGCAGCCCACGTATCCTAGCGCTAACCTACGAGCAGTACTTC	.	.	TRBV7-8	TRBJ2-7
CASSPWQGKNTGELFF	TGTGCCAGCAGCCCATGGCAGGGGAAGAACACCGGGGAGCTGTTTTTT	.	.	TRBV7-2	TRBJ2-2
CASSILPQGVDEQYF	TGTGCCAGTAGTATCCTCCCGCAGGGGGTGGACGAGCAGTACTTC	TRBD1	once	TRBV19	TRBJ2-7
CASSFDLDRSYEQYF	TGTGCCAGCAGTTTTGACCTCGACAGGAGCTACGAGCAGTACTTC	.	.	TRBV27	TRBJ2-7
CASSLASEQYF	TGCGCCAGCAGCTTGGCGTCTGAGCAGTACTTC	.	.	TRBV5-1	TRBJ2-7
CATSRATGVRAEAFF	TGTGCCACCAGCAGAGCGACAGGGGTGAGGGCTGAAGCTTTCTTT	TRBD1	.	TRBV15	TRBJ1-1
CASSQQPKGAYEQYF	TGTGCCAGCAGCCAACAGCCCAAGGGGGCCTACGAGCAGTACTTC	.	.	TRBV4-2	TRBJ2-7
CAWSVQTGAEAFF	TGTGCCTGGAGTGTACAAACGGGCGCTGAAGCTTTCTTT	.	.	TRBV30	TRBJ1-1
CASSLGSQGNYGYTF	TGTGCCAGCAGCTTGGGGTCACAGGGAAACTATGGCTACACCTTC	.	.	TRBV5-4	TRBJ1-2
CASSTRTDTQYF	TGTGCCAGCAGCACAAGGACAGATACGCAGTATTTT	.	once	TRBV11-1	TRBJ2-3
CASTPDRGKDTQYF	TGTGCCAGCACCCCAGACAGGGGGAAGGATACGCAGTATTTT	TRBD1	once	TRBV27	TRBJ2-3
CASRPRTGREREQYF	TGTGCCAGCAGACCAAGGACAGGGAGGGAGCGGGAGCAGTACTTC	.	.	TRBV27	TRBJ2-7
CASSSPDRGRNQPQHF	TGTGCCAGCAGTTCCCCGGACAGGGGTCGCAATCAGCCCCAGCATTTT	TRBD1	.	TRBV6-6	TRBJ1-5
CASSSGGVGNEQFF	TGTGCCAGCAGCTCAGGGGGCGTCGGGAATGAGCAGTTCTTC	TRBD1	.	TRBV7-9	TRBJ2-1
CAISEKGQHVGYGYTF	TGTGCCATCAGTGAGAAGGGGCAGCACGTCGGGTATGGCTACACCTTC	.	.	TRBV10-3	TRBJ1-2
CASSEGTVNEKLFF	TGTGCCAGCAGTGAAGGGACAGTTAATGAAAAACTGTTTTTT	.	once	TRBV6-1	TRBJ1-4
CASRPLAGSYNEQFF	TGTGCCAGCAGGCCACTAGCGGGATCCTACAATGAGCAGTTCTTC	TRBD2	once	TRBV6-1	TRBJ2-1
CASSDLWGAKNIQYF	TGTGCCAGCAGTGATTTGTGGGGGGCCAAAAACATTCAGTACTTC	.	once	TRBV6-1	TRBJ2-4
CASSASDRGPYEQYF	TGTGCCAGTAGTGCCTCGGACAGGGGGCCCTACGAGCAGTACTTC	TRBD1	.	TRBV19	TRBJ2-7
CASSEGTRTGELFF	TGTGCCAGCAGTGAAGGGACACGCACCGGGGAGCTGTTTTTT	.	.	TRBV2	TRBJ2-2
CASSLIFTGGTEAFF	TGCGCCAGCAGCCTTATTTTTACAGGTGGGACTGAAGCTTTCTTT	.	.	TRBV4-1	TRBJ1-1
CASSEYLGLGNEQFF	TGCGCCAGCAGCGAATACTTGGGGCTGGGCAATGAGCAGTTCTTC	.	.	TRBV4-3	TRBJ2-1